A selection of T cell receptor beta chains follows, all from one sample in a study of T-cell reconstitution after alpha-beta-depleted transplantation in children. One entry per CDR3 protein, called by TCRdb with MiXCR from the PCR reads. Of fewer than 85,000 distinct CDR3 sequences in the sample, 11% to 15% were seen once. The specimen was PBMCs, mostly from graft donor cells, collected 180 days after TCRalphabeta/CD19-depleted stem cell transplant. These receptor sequences come from a male patient aged 2 to 9 who had a stem cell transplant for acute lymphoblastic leukemia, so the T cells may come from the graft donor. Each CDR3 is given with its conserved first and last residue. The D gene is left open where the match is weak. Only part of the rows carry a size: once, few, many, or a class if the clone is expanded.

clone_size,j_call,d_call,v_call,cdr3_nt,cdr3_aa
few,TRBJ1-1,TRBD1,TRBV12-3/TRBV12-4,TGTGCCAGCAGCCCCGGGGACAGGGTTTTTAACACTGAAGCTTTCTTT,CASSPGDRVFNTEAFF
NA,TRBJ2-7,TRBD1,TRBV20-1,TGCAGTGCTAAACGGGACAGGTCAAACGAGCAGTACTTC,CSAKRDRSNEQYF
NA,TRBJ2-7,NA,TRBV11-2,TGTGCCAGCAGCTTAGTAGGTAGAGGGTCGAGCTCCTACGAGCAGTACTTC,CASSLVGRGSSSYEQYF
NA,TRBJ2-7,TRBD2,TRBV20-1,TGCAGTGCTAGCCAGACAGAGGGACTAGGCGAGCAGTACTTC,CSASQTEGLGEQYF
few,TRBJ2-4,NA,TRBV20-1,TGCAGTGCTAGCCGGGCCAACCTAGCCAAAAACATTCAGTACTTC,CSASRANLAKNIQYF
few,TRBJ2-7,NA,TRBV5-1,TGCGCCAGCAGTTTCGGACCGGACTACGAGCAGTACTTC,CASSFGPDYEQYF
NA,TRBJ2-7,TRBD2,TRBV15,TGTGCCACCAGCACCAGGGAGGGGAGCTACGAGCAGTACTTC,CATSTREGSYEQYF
many,TRBJ1-5,NA,TRBV27,TGTGCCAGCAGTCCAGGCGGAAGTCAGCCCCAGCATTTT,CASSPGGSQPQHF
NA,TRBJ2-5,TRBD1,TRBV28,TGTGCCAGCAGTTTTCGCCTATCCGGGACAGTAAAGACCCAGTACTTC,CASSFRLSGTVKTQYF
NA,TRBJ2-7,NA,TRBV11-3,TGTGCCAGCAGCTTGGGCTTCTCCTACGAGCAGTACTTC,CASSLGFSYEQYF
NA,TRBJ2-1,NA,TRBV15,TGTGCCACCAGCAGAGATGTTGGAGGGAGGGGGGAGCAGTTCTTC,CATSRDVGGRGEQFF
few,TRBJ2-3,TRBD2,TRBV10-3,TGTGCCATCAGTTTGCGGGGGGCGCCAGATACGCAGTATTTT,CAISLRGAPDTQYF
NA,TRBJ2-3,NA,TRBV10-1,TGCGCCAGCAGTGGCTTAAAAAGCACAGATACGCAGTATTTT,CASSGLKSTDTQYF
few,TRBJ2-3,TRBD1,TRBV7-9,TGTGCCAGCAGCCTCCCCGGGACAGGGGGAGATACGCAGTATTTT,CASSLPGTGGDTQYF
NA,TRBJ2-5,NA,TRBV11-2,TGTGCCAGCAGCTCCAGAGCAGGGGAGACCCAGTACTTC,CASSSRAGETQYF
NA,TRBJ2-4,NA,TRBV29-1,TGCAGCGTTGAAACCCTAGCCAAAAACATTCAGTACTTC,CSVETLAKNIQYF
few,TRBJ2-2,NA,TRBV4-3,TGCGCCAGCAGCCAAGATGGAAGGGGACTGAACACCGGGGAGCTGTTTTTT,CASSQDGRGLNTGELFF
many,TRBJ2-7,NA,TRBV18,TGTGCCAGCTCACAAAGCCAGTCTGTCTCCTACGAGCAGTACTTC,CASSQSQSVSYEQYF
NA,TRBJ2-6,TRBD1,TRBV5-1,TGCGCCAGCAGCTTGACCCGGGACAGGGATGGCTCTGGGGCCAACGTCCTGACTTTC,CASSLTRDRDGSGANVLTF
few,TRBJ2-5,TRBD2,TRBV20-1,TGCAGTGCTCCGAGCACCCGGGGGGGACTAGGGCTGCAAAAGACCCAGTACTTC,CSAPSTRGGLGLQKTQYF
many,TRBJ2-7,NA,TRBV10-3,TGTGCCTCCCTTAGCCGCGGGACGTCTAATTCCTACGAGCAGTACTTC,CASLSRGTSNSYEQYF
NA,TRBJ2-2,NA,TRBV28,TGTGCCAGCAGTCCCTTGCTTCCCGGGGAGCTGTTTTTT,CASSPLLPGELFF
NA,TRBJ2-5,TRBD2,TRBV2,TGTGCCAGCATGGGGGGGGAATGGGAGACCCAGTACTTC,CASMGGEWETQYF
few,TRBJ2-5,NA,TRBV20-1,TGCAGTGCCAGGGACCCCGCCGAGACCCAGTACTTC,CSARDPAETQYF
NA,TRBJ1-1,NA,TRBV19,TGTGCCAGTAGTATTGGCACAAACACTGAAGCTTTCTTT,CASSIGTNTEAFF
few,TRBJ2-6,NA,TRBV20-1,TGCAGTGCTAGAGATAGTAGACCCGGGTTCGGGGCCAACGTCCTGACTTTC,CSARDSRPGFGANVLTF
NA,TRBJ2-7,TRBD1,TRBV5-1,TGCGCCAGCAGCGGACAGGGGAGGGCCTACGAGCAGTACTTC,CASSGQGRAYEQYF
few,TRBJ1-1,NA,TRBV20-1,TGCAGTGGGGTCTACACTGAAGCTTTCTTT,CSGVYTEAFF
NA,TRBJ1-1,NA,TRBV20-1,TGCAGTGCCGCACGGGGTTTGAACACTGAAGCTTTCTTT,CSAARGLNTEAFF
NA,TRBJ2-5,TRBD2,TRBV27,TGTGCCAGCGCCGGGGAGCGGTGGCTAGCGGTTCAAGAGACCCAGTACTTC,CASAGERWLAVQETQYF
NA,TRBJ2-1,TRBD2,TRBV4-3,TGCGCCAGCAGCCAAGAGCTAGCGGGCGTCTACAATGAGCAGTTCTTC,CASSQELAGVYNEQFF
many,TRBJ2-3,NA,TRBV7-9,TGTGCCAGCAGTCCCCAAGGGGATACGCAGTATTTT,CASSPQGDTQYF
few,TRBJ2-1,TRBD2,TRBV6-2/TRBV6-3,TGTGCCAGCAGTTACCCACTAGCGGGAGGGCCTTATGATGAGCAGTTCTTC,CASSYPLAGGPYDEQFF
few,TRBJ1-2,TRBD1,TRBV10-3,TGTGCCATCAGTGCCTCGGGACAGCCCTATGGCTACACCTTC,CAISASGQPYGYTF
many,TRBJ2-7,NA,TRBV12-3/TRBV12-4,TGTGCCAGCAGGCCCAGGGGAACCCCCTCCTACGAGCAGTACTTC,CASRPRGTPSYEQYF
many,TRBJ1-1,TRBD1,TRBV7-2,TGTGCCAGCAGTCTTGACAGGGACACTGAAGCTTTCTTT,CASSLDRDTEAFF
many,TRBJ2-6,TRBD2,TRBV10-3,TGTGCCATCACTCGGGAGGGCAGGGATCGTTTCTCTGGGGCCAACGTCCTGACTTTC,CAITREGRDRFSGANVLTF
few,TRBJ2-7,NA,TRBV28,TGTGCCAGCAGCTCCCTCGGTGCGTTCTACGAGCAGTACTTC,CASSSLGAFYEQYF
NA,TRBJ2-5,TRBD2,TRBV7-2,TGTGCCAGCAGCTCGGTAGCGGGTGAGACCCAGTACTTC,CASSSVAGETQYF
NA,TRBJ2-3,NA,TRBV28,TGTGCCAGCAGTTTACAGCGGACCCCAGCCAGCACAGATACGCAGTATTTT,CASSLQRTPASTDTQYF
NA,TRBJ2-7,NA,TRBV7-2,TGTGCCAGCAGCCCCTTGACACGACCTCGGGACGAGCAGTACTTC,CASSPLTRPRDEQYF
NA,TRBJ2-2,TRBD1,TRBV29-1,TGCAGCGTTACTGGACAGGGCACACTAAACACCGGGGAGCTGTTTTTT,CSVTGQGTLNTGELFF
many,TRBJ1-1,NA,TRBV10-3,TGTGCCATCAGTGACGACGTTAGGGACATGAACACTGAAGCTTTCTTT,CAISDDVRDMNTEAFF
NA,TRBJ1-5,NA,TRBV20-1,TGCAGTGTCAGTGGGCAGCCCCAGCATTTT,CSVSGQPQHF
NA,TRBJ2-7,TRBD1,TRBV20-1,TGCAGTGCTCTCCCGGGACAGAACTACGAGCAGTACTTC,CSALPGQNYEQYF
NA,TRBJ2-7,NA,TRBV7-2,TGTGCCAGCAGCTTAAGGGGGAAAGGGGCCCTAGGCTACGAGCAGTACTTC,CASSLRGKGALGYEQYF
few,TRBJ1-1,NA,TRBV20-1,TGCAGTGCTAGGCCCGGGGGGCGAAGCACTGAAGCTTTCTTT,CSARPGGRSTEAFF
NA,TRBJ1-1,TRBD1,TRBV28,TGTGCCATTAGGGACAGCCGATTTGAAGCTTTCTTT,CAIRDSRFEAFF
NA,TRBJ2-7,NA,TRBV7-9,TGTGCCAGCAGCCCCCCGCAGGGGTCCTTGGAGCAGTACTTC,CASSPPQGSLEQYF
many,TRBJ2-1,NA,TRBV7-3,TGTGCCAGCAGCCCGGGGGTAGCGTTAAGCTCCTACAATGAGCAGTTCTTC,CASSPGVALSSYNEQFF
NA,TRBJ2-5,NA,TRBV6-1,TGTGCCAGCAGCCCCATCGGAGGACGGGCCTGGGAGACCCAGTACTTC,CASSPIGGRAWETQYF
NA,TRBJ2-7,NA,TRBV20-1,TGCAGTGCTAGAACAGGCTGGACGTACGAGCAGTACTTC,CSARTGWTYEQYF
NA,TRBJ2-2,TRBD2,TRBV10-3,TGTGCCATCAGTGGGCCTAGCGGGACAACGGGGGAGCTGTTTTTT,CAISGPSGTTGELFF
NA,TRBJ1-2,TRBD1,TRBV12-3/TRBV12-4,TGTGCCAGCAGTGGGGGGACAGGGGGCAACTATGGCTACACCTTC,CASSGGTGGNYGYTF
few,TRBJ2-4,NA,TRBV19,TGTGCCAGTAGTATTCCGGCCGTCGTAGCCAAAAACATTCAGTACTTC,CASSIPAVVAKNIQYF